This T cell receptor (beta chain) stems from a study of blood T cell repertoires in COVID-19. Original processing notes: Amplifying reference gene primers gave estimates of nucleated cell counts. Sequencing was performed with immunoSEQ multiplex PCR; in TCRdb, only in-frame clones are kept and a portion is missing. Clone size and V and J calls were adopted from that table, with D and trimming inferred from the DNA. Among about 120,000 clones listed, approximately 87% were seen once. The clonotype originates from a woman aged 70-85 years with acute or convalescent COVID-19. Sample: peripheral blood.

The DNA for the CDR3 is TGTGCCAGCAGCCAAGTTAGCGGGGGGGCGGGAGAGACCCAGTACTTC. It yields the protein CASSQVSGGAGETQYF. The V gene is TRBV3-1 (or the pseudogene TRBV3-2), the J gene TRBJ2-5, with TRBD2 matching 11 bases. The CDR3 covers 16 residues. CDR1 is LGHDT and CDR2 is YNNKEL in the germline V gene (reference sequence). V lost 1 base, J lost 4 bases, and 5 bases stayed unmatched.